The present T cell receptor beta chain was sequenced within a study of T cells in Graves' hyperthyroidism and ophthalmopathy. Background on the study: Peripheral blood was collected at initial diagnosis, before any treatment. General study findings and limits: Before onset, ophthalmopathy was predicted by the model a median approximately 6.7 months earlier.

This clonotype has a handful of counts. As yet, its antigen is unknown. Uncontrolled infection, other autoimmune disease, pregnancy or lactation barred patients from enrollment. RNA transcripts gave rise to amplified TCR beta CDR3 regions. TCR CDR3 underwent first-round RT-PCR with the HTBI primer set. TCRdb called the multiplex PCR reads again in MiXCR, with one record for every CDR3 protein. The data contain 250,000 to 300,000 distinct CDR3 sequences, about 14% of them seen just once; the ten biggest clones take up about an eighth. The CDR3 loop spans 18 amino acids. After removal of 4 bases from V and 0 bases from J, the junction contained 13 bases not matched to a gene. The germline gives CDR1 LGHDT, CDR2 YNNKEL (reference sequence).

The V and J genes are TRBV3-1 and TRBJ2-3; 7 bases line up with TRBD2. This sequence was found in a woman between 40 and 50 years old with Graves' hyperthyroidism that later progressed to Graves' ophthalmopathy. Sequencing used blood. CDR3 in amino acids: CASSLHHPSGSSTDTQYF. The CDR3 DNA follows: TGTGCCAGCAGCCTTCACCACCCTAGCGGTTCAAGCACAGATACGCAGTATTTT.